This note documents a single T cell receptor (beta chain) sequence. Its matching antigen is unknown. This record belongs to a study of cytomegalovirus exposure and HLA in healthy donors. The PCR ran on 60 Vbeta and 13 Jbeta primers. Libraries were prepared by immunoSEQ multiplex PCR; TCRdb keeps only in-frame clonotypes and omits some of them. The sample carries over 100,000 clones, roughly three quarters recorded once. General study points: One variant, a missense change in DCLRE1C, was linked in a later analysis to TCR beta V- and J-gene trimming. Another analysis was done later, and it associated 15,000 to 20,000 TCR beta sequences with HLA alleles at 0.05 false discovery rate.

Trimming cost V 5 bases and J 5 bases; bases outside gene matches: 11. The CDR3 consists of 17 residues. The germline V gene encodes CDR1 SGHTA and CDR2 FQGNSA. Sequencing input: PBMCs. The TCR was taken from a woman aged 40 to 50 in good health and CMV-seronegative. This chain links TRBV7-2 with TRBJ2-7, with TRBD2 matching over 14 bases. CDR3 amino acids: CASSPGTSGSRSDEQYF. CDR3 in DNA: TGTGCCAGCAGCCCCGGGACTAGCGGGAGTCGGTCGGACGAGCAGTACTTC.